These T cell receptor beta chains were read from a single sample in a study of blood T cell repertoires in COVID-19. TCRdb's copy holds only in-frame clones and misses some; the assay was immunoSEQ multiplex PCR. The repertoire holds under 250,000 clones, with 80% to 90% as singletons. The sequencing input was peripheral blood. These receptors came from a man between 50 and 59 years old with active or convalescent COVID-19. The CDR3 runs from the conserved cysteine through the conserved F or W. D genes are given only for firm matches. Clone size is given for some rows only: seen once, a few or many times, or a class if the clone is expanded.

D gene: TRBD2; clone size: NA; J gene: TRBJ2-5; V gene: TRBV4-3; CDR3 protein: CASSQDQNTGGTQYF; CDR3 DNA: TGCGCCAGCAGCCAAGATCAGAATACGGGGGGGACCCAGTACTTC
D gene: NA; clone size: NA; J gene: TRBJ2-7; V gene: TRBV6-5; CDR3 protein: CASSYGGQGGNYEQYF; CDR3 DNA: TGTGCCAGCAGTTACGGAGGCCAGGGAGGTAATTACGAGCAGTACTTC
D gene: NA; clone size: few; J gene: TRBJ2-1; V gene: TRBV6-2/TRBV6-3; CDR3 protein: CASSWPAFSYNEQFF; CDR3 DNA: TGTGCCAGCAGTTGGCCTGCCTTCTCCTACAATGAGCAGTTCTTC
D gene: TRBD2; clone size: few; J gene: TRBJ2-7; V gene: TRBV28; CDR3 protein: CASRPGLAGRGSGEQYF; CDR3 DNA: TGTGCCAGCAGACCGGGACTAGCGGGGAGAGGATCGGGGGAGCAGTACTTC
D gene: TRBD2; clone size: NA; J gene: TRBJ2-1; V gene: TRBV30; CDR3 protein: CAWSPPPGTTYNEQFF; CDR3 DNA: TGTGCCTGGAGCCCCCCACCCGGGACTACCTACAATGAGCAGTTCTTC
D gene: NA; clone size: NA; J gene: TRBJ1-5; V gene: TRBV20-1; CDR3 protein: CSAAGDQPQHF; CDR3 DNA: TGCAGTGCAGCAGGCGATCAGCCCCAGCATTTT
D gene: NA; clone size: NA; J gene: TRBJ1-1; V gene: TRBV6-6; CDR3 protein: CASSYSTGNTEAFF; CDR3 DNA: TGTGCCAGCAGTTACTCTACAGGGAACACTGAAGCTTTCTTT
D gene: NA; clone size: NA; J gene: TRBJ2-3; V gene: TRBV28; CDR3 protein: CASSSAPRYTDTQYF; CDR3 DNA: TGTGCCAGCAGTTCCGCACCGAGATACACAGATACGCAGTATTTT
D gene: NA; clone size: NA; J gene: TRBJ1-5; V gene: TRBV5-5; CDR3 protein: CASSRRDYGNQPQHF; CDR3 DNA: TGTGCCAGCAGCCGGAGGGACTATGGCAATCAGCCCCAGCATTTT
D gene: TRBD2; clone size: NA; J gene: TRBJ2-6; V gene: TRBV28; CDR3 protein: CASSLVAGAGANVLTF; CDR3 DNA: TGTGCCAGCAGTTTGGTAGCGGGTGCTGGGGCCAACGTCCTGACTTTC
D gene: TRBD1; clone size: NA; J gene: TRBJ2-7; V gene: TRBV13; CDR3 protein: CASSLGGTGAYEQYF; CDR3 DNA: TGTGCCAGCAGCTTAGGTGGGACAGGAGCTTACGAGCAGTACTTC
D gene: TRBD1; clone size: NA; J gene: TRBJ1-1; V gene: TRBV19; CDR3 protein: CASKKSGQRNTEAFF; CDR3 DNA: TGTGCCAGTAAGAAATCGGGACAGAGGAACACTGAAGCTTTCTTT
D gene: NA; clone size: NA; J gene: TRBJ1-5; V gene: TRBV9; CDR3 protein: CASSGGLYQPQHF; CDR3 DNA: TGTGCCAGCAGTGGGGGGTTGTATCAGCCCCAGCATTTT
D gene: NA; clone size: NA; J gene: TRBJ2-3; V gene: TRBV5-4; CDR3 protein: CASSLGITGPTDTQYF; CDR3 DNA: TGTGCCAGCAGCTTGGGAATAACAGGGCCCACAGATACGCAGTATTTT
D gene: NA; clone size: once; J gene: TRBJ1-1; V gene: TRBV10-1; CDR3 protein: CASSVSGDTEAFF; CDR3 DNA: TGCGCCAGCAGTGTATCAGGGGACACTGAAGCTTTCTTT
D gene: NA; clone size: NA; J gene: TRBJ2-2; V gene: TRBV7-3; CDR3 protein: CASSLGTNTGELFF; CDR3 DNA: TGTGCCAGCAGCTTAGGGACTAACACCGGGGAGCTGTTTTTT
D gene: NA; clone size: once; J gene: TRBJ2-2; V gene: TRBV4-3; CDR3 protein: CASSQGAANTGELFF; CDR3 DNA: TGCGCCAGCAGCCAAGGAGCGGCGAACACCGGGGAGCTGTTTTTT
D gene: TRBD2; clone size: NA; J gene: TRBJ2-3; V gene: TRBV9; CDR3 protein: CASSVGTSKSTDTQYF; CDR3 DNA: TGTGCCAGCAGCGTCGGGACTAGCAAGAGCACAGATACGCAGTATTTT
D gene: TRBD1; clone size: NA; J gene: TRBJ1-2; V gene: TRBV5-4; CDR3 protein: CASSPGQGGGYGYTF; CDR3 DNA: TGTGCCAGCAGCCCTGGACAGGGCGGGGGCTATGGCTACACCTTC
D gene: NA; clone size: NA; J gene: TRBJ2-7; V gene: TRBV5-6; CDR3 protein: CASRVIDSPYEQYF; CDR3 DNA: TGTGCCAGCAGGGTGATAGACAGTCCCTACGAGCAGTACTTC
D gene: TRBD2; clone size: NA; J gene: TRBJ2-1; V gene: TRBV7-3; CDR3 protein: CASSPSGPGDEQFF; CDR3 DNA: TGTGCCAGCAGCCCTAGCGGTCCCGGGGATGAGCAGTTCTTC
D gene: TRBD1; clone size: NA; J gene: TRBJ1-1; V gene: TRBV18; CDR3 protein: CASSYRQGAVTNTEAFF; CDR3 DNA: TGTGCCAGCTCTTATCGACAGGGGGCCGTGACGAACACTGAAGCTTTCTTT
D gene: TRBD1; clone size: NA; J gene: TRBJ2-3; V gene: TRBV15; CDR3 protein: CATSLRTGTDTQYF; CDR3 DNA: TGTGCCACCAGCTTACGGACAGGGACAGATACGCAGTATTTT
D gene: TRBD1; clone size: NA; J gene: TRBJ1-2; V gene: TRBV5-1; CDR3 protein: CASSQGQALDYGYTF; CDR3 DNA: TGCGCCAGCAGCCAAGGACAGGCCCTGGACTATGGCTACACCTTC
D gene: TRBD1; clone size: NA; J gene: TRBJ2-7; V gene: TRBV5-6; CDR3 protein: CASSPDRGRNSYEQYF; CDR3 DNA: TGTGCCAGCAGCCCTGACAGGGGGCGTAACTCCTACGAGCAGTACTTC
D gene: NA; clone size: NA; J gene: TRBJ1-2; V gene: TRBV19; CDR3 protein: CASSLQALYGYTF; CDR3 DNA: TGTGCCAGTAGTTTGCAGGCCCTATACGGCTACACCTTC
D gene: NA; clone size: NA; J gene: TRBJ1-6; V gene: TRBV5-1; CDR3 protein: CASSLAGRSSYNSPLHF; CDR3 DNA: TGCGCCAGCAGCTTGGCGGGTCGGAGCTCCTATAATTCACCCCTCCACTTT
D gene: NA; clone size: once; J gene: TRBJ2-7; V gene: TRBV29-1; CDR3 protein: CSVETWVDNEQYF; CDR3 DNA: TGCAGCGTAGAAACATGGGTCGACAACGAGCAGTACTTC
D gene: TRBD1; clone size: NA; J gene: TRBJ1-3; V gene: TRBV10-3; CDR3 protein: CAISESRDRTSGNTIYF; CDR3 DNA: TGTGCCATCAGTGAGTCCAGGGACAGGACCTCTGGAAACACCATATATTTT
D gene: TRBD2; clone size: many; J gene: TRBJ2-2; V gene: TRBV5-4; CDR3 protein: CASSYTSGSYESGELFF; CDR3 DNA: TGTGCCAGCAGCTATACTAGCGGGAGCTATGAAAGCGGGGAGCTGTTTTTT
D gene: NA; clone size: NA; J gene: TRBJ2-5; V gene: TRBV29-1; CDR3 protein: CSVERGHSRQETQYF; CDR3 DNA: TGCAGCGTTGAAAGGGGACACTCACGCCAAGAGACCCAGTACTTC
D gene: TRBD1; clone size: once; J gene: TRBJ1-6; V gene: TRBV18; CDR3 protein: CASSLGQGNSPLHF; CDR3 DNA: TGTGCCAGCTCGCTGGGACAGGGGAATTCACCCCTCCACTTT
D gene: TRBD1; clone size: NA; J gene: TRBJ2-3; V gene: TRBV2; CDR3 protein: CASSVGTGTTDTQYF; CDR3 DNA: TGTGCCAGCAGTGTGGGGACAGGTACCACAGATACGCAGTATTTT
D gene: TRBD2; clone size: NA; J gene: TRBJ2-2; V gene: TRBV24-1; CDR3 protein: CATSDPWRSGSTGELFF; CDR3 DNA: TGTGCCACCAGTGATCCTTGGCGTAGCGGGAGCACCGGGGAGCTGTTTTTT
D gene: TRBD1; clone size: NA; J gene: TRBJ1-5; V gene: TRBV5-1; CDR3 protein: CASSGGQGQDQPQHF; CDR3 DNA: TGCGCCAGCAGCGGCGGACAGGGACAGGATCAGCCCCAGCATTTT
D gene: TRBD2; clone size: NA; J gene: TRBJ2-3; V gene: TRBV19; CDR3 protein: CASQGTSGGSTQYF; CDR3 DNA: TGTGCCAGCCAAGGGACTAGCGGGGGGAGTACGCAGTATTTT
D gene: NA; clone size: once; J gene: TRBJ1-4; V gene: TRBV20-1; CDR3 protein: CSARADTVFF; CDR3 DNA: TGCAGTGCTAGAGCTGACACTGTGTTTTTT
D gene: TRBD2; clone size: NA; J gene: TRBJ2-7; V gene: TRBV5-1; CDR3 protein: CASSSLGAGDSYEQYF; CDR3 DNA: TGCGCCAGCAGCTCCCTCGGAGCGGGAGACTCCTACGAGCAGTACTTC
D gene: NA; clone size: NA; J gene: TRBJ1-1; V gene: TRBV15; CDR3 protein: CATSPGGNEAFF; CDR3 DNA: TGTGCCACCAGCCCAGGAGGGAATGAAGCTTTCTTT
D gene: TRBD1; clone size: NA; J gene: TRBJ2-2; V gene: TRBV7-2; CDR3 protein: CASSLATGGTGELFF; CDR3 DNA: TGTGCCAGCAGCTTAGCCACAGGGGGCACCGGGGAGCTGTTTTTT
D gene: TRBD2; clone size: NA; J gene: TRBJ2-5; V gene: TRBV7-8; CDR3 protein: CASSLGTSGRWETQYF; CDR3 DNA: TGTGCCAGCAGCTTAGGGACTAGCGGGAGGTGGGAGACCCAGTACTTC
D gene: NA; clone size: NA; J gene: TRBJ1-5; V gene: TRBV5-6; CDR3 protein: CASSPSPNQPQHF; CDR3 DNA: TGTGCCAGCAGCCCCTCCCCTAATCAGCCCCAGCATTTT
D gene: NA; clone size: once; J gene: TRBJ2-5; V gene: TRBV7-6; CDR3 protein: CASSPREVETQYF; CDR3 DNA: TGTGCCAGCAGCCCGAGGGAGGTCGAGACCCAGTACTTC
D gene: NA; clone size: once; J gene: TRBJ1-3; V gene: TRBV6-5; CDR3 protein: CASSRGLSSGNTIYF; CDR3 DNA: TGTGCCAGCAGCCGGGGACTGAGCTCTGGAAACACCATATATTTT
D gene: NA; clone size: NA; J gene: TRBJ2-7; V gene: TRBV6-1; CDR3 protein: CASSEQSYEQYF; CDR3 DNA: TGTGCCAGCAGTGAGCAGTCCTACGAGCAGTACTTC
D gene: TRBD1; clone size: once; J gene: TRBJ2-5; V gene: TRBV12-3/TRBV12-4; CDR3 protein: CASNHRGQETQYF; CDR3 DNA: TGTGCCAGCAATCACAGGGGCCAAGAGACCCAGTACTTC
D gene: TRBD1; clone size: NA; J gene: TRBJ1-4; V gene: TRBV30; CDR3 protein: CAWSPGTAGKLFF; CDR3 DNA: TGTGCCTGGAGTCCCGGGACAGCCGGGAAACTGTTTTTT
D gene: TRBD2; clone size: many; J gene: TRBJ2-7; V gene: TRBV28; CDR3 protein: CASSRASGGDSYEQYF; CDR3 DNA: TGTGCCAGCAGCCGCGCTAGCGGGGGGGATTCCTACGAGCAGTACTTC
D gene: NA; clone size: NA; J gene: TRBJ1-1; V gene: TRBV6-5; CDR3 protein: CASRVTGGTEAFF; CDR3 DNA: TGTGCCAGCAGGGTGACAGGCGGCACTGAAGCTTTCTTT
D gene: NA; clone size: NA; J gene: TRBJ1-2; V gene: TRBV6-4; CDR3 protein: CASSEYRTSLRGYTF; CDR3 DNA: TGTGCCAGCAGTGAATATAGGACATCACTTAGGGGCTACACCTTC
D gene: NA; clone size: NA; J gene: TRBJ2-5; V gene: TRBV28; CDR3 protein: CASSSDTENQETQYF; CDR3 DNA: TGTGCCAGCAGTTCCGACACGGAAAACCAAGAGACCCAGTACTTC
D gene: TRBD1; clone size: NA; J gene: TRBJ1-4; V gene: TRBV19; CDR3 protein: CASTNHQGADEKLFF; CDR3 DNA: TGTGCCAGTACTAACCACCAGGGGGCGGATGAAAAACTGTTTTTT
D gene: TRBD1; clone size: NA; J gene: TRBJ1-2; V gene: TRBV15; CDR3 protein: CATSRDRTGVNYGYTF; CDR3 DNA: TGTGCCACCAGCAGAGATCGCACAGGGGTTAACTATGGCTACACCTTC